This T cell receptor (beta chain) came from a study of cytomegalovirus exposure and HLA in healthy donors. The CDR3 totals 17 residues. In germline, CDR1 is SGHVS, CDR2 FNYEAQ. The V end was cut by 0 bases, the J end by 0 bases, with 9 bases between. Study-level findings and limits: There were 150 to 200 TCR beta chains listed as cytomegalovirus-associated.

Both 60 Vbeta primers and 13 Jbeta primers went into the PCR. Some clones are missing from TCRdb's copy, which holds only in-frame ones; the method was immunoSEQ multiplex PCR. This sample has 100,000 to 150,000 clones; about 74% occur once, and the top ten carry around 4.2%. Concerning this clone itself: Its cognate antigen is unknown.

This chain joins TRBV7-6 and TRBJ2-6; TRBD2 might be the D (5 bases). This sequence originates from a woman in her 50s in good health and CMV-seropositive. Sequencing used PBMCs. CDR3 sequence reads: CASSLAFEGSGANVLTF. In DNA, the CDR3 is TGTGCCAGCAGCTTAGCTTTCGAGGGCTCTGGGGCCAACGTCCTGACTTTC.